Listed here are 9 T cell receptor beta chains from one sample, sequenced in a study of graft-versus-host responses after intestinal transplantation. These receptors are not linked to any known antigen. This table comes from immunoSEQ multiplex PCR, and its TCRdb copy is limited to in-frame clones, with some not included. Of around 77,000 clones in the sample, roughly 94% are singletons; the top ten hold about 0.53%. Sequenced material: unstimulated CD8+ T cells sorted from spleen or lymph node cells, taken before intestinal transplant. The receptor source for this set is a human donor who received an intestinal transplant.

This CDR3 is CASSIEVLAEVYNEQFF. CDR3 coding DNA: TGTGCCAGTAGTATAGAAGTCCTAGCGGAAGTATACAATGAGCAGTTCTTC. The chain recombines TRBV19 with TRBJ2-1; 7 bases are a match to TRBD2. Germline CDR1 LNHDA, CDR2 SQIVND (reference sequence). V trimming: 0 bases; J trimming: 4 bases; junction bases outside the gene matches: 9. The CDR3 runs 17 residues. Looking up the rest from reference TRBV19 and TRBJ2-1 gives the full variable domain: DGGITQSPKYLFRKEGQNVTLSCEQNLNHDAMYWYRQDPGQGLRLIYYSQIVNDFQKGDIAEGYSVSREKKESFPLTVTSAQKNPTAFYLCASSIEVLAEVYNEQFFGPGTRLTVL.

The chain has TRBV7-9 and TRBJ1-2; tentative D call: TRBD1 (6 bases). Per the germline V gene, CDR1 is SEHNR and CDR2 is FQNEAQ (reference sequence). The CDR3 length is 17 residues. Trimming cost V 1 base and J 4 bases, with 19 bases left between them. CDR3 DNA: TGTGCCAGCAGCTTAGTATCCGGGGGGCCGGAGAGCTATGGCTACACCTTC. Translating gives CASSLVSGGPESYGYTF.

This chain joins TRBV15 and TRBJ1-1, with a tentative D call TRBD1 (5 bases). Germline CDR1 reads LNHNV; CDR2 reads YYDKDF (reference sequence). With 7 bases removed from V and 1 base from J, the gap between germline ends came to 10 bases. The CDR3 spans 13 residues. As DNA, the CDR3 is TGTGCCACCATGATTGACAGGAACACTGAAGCTTTCTTT. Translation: CATMIDRNTEAFF. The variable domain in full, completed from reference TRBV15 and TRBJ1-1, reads DAMVIQNPRYQVTQFGKPVTLSCSQTLNHNVMYWYQQKSSQAPKLLFHYYDKDFNNEADTPDNFQSRRPNTSFCFLDIRSPGLGDTAMYLCATMIDRNTEAFFGQGTRLTVV.

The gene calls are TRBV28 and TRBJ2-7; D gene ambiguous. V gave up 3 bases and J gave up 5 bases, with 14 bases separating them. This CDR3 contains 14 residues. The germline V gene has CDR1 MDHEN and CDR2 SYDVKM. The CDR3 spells CASSFDETLDEQYF. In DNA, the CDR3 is TGTGCCAGCAGTTTCGATGAGACGCTAGACGAGCAGTACTTC.

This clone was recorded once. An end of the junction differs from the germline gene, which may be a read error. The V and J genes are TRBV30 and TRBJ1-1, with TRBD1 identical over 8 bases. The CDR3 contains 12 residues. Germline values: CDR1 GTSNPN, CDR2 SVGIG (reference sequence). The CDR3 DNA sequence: TGTGCCTCAGACAGGGGAGGGACTGGAGCTTTCTTT. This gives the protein CASDRGGTGAFF.

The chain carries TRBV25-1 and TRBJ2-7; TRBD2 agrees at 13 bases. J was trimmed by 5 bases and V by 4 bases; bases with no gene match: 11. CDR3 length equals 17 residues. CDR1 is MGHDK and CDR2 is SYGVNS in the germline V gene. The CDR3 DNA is TGTGCCAGCAGTGGCCGGACTAGCGGGAGTAAATCTGACGAGCAGTACTTC. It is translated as CASSGRTSGSKSDEQYF.

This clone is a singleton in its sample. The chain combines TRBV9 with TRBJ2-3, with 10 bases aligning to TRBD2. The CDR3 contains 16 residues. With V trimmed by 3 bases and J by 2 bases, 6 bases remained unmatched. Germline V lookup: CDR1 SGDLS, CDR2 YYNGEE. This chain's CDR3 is CASSAATSGITDTQYF. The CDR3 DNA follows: TGTGCCAGCAGCGCCGCTACTAGCGGGATCACAGATACGCAGTATTTT. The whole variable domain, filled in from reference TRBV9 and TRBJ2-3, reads DSGVTQTPKHLITATGQRVTLRCSPRSGDLSVYWYQQSLDQGLQFLIQYYNGEERAKGNILERFSAQQFPDLHSELNLSSLELGDSALYFCASSAATSGITDTQYFGPGTRLTVL.

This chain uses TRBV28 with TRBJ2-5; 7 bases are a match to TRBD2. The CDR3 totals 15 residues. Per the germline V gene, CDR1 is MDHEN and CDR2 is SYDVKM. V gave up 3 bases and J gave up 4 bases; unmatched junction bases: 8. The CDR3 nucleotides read TGTGCCAGCAGTTTGTCGGGGAGGGGTGGAGAGACCCAGTACTTC. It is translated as CASSLSGRGGETQYF.

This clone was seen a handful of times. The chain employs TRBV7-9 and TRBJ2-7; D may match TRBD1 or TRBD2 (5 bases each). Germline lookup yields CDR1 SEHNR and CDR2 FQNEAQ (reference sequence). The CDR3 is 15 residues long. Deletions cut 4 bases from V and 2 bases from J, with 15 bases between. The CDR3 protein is CASSSLRDPTYEQYF. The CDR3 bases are TGTGCCAGCAGCTCCCTCCGGGACCCCACCTACGAGCAGTACTTC.